This record covers a single TCR beta chain. The sample is drawn from a study of control samples from healthy donors and cancer patients. V lost 3 bases, J lost 7 bases, and 4 bases lay in between. This CDR3 spans 11 amino acids. The V gene's germline CDR1 is MDHEN and CDR2 SYDVKM. Repertoires were generated with immunoSEQ multiplex PCR, while TCRdb's copy carries only in-frame clones and drops some. The sample has roughly 88,000 clones, 91% seen once. Sequenced: blood. The chain links TRBV28 to TRBJ1-3; unclear D gene. The TCR comes from a woman in her twenties or thirties in good health. The CDR3 protein is CASSFRNTIYF. In DNA form, the CDR3 reads TGTGCCAGCAGTTTCAGGAACACCATATATTTT.